Listed below are T cell receptor beta chains from one sample, sequenced in a study of blood T cell repertoires in COVID-19. Profiled with immunoSEQ multiplex PCR; TCRdb holds only in-frame clones, not every one. The sample holds hundreds of thousands of clones, roughly 89% seen once. The sample taken for sequencing was peripheral blood. The receptors originated from a woman in her twenties or thirties with active or convalescent COVID-19. The CDR3 runs from the conserved cysteine through the conserved F or W. The D gene is left open where the match is weak. Where a row states a size, it is once, few, many or the class of an expanded clone; other rows omit it.

clone size,V gene,J gene,D gene,CDR3 DNA,CDR3 protein
.,TRBV7-9,TRBJ1-4,TRBD1,TGTGCCAGCAGCCAAGGACAGGGTAGGGAAAAACTGTTTTTT,CASSQGQGREKLFF
.,TRBV4-2,TRBJ2-7,TRBD2,TGTGCCAGCAGCCAAGATAATCAGCGGGAGTACTACGAGCAGTACTTC,CASSQDNQREYYEQYF
many,TRBV30,TRBJ1-4,.,TGTGCCTGGAGTGTAAGTCGGACAGCAACTAATGAAAAACTGTTTTTT,CAWSVSRTATNEKLFF
.,TRBV19,TRBJ1-5,.,TGTGCCAGTAGTATCGTCAGATTAGCCCAGCCCCAGCATTTT,CASSIVRLAQPQHF
.,TRBV10-3,TRBJ2-5,TRBD1,TGTGCCATCAGTGAGCCCGACAGGGCGGAGACCCAGTACTTC,CAISEPDRAETQYF
.,TRBV19,TRBJ1-2,TRBD1,TGTGCCAGTAGTAGAAATCAGGGGGTTGGGACCTATGGCTACACCTTC,CASSRNQGVGTYGYTF
.,TRBV10-1,TRBJ1-1,.,TGCGCCAGCAGTGGTTTCCAGAACACTGAAGCTTTCTTT,CASSGFQNTEAFF
once,TRBV20-1,TRBJ2-1,.,TGCAGTGCTAGTTTTATAGCGCTTGAGCAGTTCTTC,CSASFIALEQFF
.,TRBV5-5,TRBJ1-1,.,TGTGCCAGCAGCTTGGTGGCAGGAGGAACTGAAGCTTTCTTT,CASSLVAGGTEAFF
.,TRBV5-4,TRBJ1-2,.,TGTGCCAGCAGCTTGGAGGCAGGTGGCTTTGGGGGCTACACCTTC,CASSLEAGGFGGYTF
.,TRBV2,TRBJ1-2,.,TGTGCCAGCAGTGCTAGGGGGGGAAATGACTATGGCTACACCTTC,CASSARGGNDYGYTF